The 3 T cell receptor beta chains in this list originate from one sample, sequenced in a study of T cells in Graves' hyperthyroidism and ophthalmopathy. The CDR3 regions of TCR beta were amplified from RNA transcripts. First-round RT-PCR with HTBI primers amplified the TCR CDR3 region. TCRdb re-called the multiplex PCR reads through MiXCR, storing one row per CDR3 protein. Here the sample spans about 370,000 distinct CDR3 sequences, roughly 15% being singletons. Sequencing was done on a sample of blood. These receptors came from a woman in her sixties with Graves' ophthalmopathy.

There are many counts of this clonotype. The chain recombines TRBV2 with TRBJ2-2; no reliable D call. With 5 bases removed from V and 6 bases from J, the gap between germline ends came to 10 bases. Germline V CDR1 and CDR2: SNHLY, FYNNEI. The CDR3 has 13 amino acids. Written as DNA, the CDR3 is TGTGCCAGCAGTTCGCCCCCCGCCGGGGAGCTGTTTTTT. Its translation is CASSSPPAGELFF.

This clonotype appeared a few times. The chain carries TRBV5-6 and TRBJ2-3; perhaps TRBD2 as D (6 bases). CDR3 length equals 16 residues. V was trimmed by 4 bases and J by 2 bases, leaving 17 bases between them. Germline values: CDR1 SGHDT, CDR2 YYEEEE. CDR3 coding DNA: TGTGCCAGCAGCCACGACGCTAGCGACTACACAGATACGCAGTATTTT. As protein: CASSHDASDYTDTQYF. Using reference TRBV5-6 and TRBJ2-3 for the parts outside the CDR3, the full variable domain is DAGVTQSPTHLIKTRGQQVTLRCSPKSGHDTVSWYQQALGQGPQFIFQYYEEEERQRGNFPDRFSGHQFPNYSSELNVNALLLGDSALYLCASSHDASDYTDTQYFGPGTRLTVL.

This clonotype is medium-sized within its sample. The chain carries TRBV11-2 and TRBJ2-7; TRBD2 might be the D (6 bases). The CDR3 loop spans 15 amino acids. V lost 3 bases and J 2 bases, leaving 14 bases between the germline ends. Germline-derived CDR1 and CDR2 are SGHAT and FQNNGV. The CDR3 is CASSFRLGAAYEQYF. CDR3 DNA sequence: TGTGCCAGCAGCTTCCGACTAGGAGCGGCCTACGAGCAGTACTTC.